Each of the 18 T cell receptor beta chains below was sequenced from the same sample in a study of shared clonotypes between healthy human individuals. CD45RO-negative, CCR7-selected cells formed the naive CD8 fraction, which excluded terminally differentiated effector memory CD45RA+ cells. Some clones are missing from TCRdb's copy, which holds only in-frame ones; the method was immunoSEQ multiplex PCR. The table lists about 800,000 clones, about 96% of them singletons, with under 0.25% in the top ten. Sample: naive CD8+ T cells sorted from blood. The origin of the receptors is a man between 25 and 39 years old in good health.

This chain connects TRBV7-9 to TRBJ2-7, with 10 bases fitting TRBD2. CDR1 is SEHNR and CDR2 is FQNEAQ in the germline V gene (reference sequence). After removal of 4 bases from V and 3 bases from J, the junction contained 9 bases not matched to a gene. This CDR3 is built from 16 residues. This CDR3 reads CASSSPGLATRYEQYF. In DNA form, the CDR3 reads TGTGCCAGCAGCTCGCCGGGACTAGCGACCCGCTACGAGCAGTACTTC.

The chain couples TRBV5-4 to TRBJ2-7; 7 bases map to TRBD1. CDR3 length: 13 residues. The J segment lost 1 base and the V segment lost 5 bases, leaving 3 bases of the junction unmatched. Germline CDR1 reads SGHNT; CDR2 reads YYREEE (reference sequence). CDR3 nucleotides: TGTGCCAGCAGGGTGGACAGGTCCTACGAGCAGTACTTC. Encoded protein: CASRVDRSYEQYF.

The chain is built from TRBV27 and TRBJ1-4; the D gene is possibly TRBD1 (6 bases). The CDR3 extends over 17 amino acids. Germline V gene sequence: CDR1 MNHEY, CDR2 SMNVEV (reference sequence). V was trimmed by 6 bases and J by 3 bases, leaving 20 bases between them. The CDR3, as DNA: TGTGCCAGCAGCCTACCCGGGACAATCGCAGCTAATGAAAAACTGTTTTTT. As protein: CASSLPGTIAANEKLFF.

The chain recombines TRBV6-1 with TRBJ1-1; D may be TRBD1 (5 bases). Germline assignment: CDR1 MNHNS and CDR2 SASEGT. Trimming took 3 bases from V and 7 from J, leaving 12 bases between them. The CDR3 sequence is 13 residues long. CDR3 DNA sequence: TGTGCCAGCAGTGACTGGGCAGGGTATGAAGCTTTCTTT. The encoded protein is CASSDWAGYEAFF.

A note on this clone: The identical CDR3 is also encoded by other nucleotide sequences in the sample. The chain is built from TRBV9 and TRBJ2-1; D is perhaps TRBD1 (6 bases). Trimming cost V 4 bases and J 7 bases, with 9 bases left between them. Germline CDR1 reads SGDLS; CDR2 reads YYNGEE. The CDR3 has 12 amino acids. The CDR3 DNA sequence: TGTGCCAGCAGCCTTACAGGGAATGAGCAGTTCTTC. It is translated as CASSLTGNEQFF.

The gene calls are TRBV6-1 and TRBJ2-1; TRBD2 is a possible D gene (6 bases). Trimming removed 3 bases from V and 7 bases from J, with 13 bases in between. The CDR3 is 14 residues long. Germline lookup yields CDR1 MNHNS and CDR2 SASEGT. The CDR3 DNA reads TGTGCCAGCAGTGATTGGGGACTCGGGAATGAGCAGTTCTTC. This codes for CASSDWGLGNEQFF.

The CDR3 protein is CASTRRTGDNEQFF. As DNA, the CDR3 is TGTGCCAGCACCCGAAGGACAGGAGATAATGAGCAGTTCTTC. The rearrangement joins TRBV7-6 to TRBJ2-1; 7 bases map to TRBD1. The V and J ends lost 7 bases and 7 bases, in that order; junction bases with no gene match: 10. The CDR3 sequence is 14 residues long. In germline, CDR1 is SGHVS, CDR2 FNYEAQ. Together with reference TRBV7-6 and TRBJ2-1, the CDR3 gives the full variable domain: GAGVSQSPRYKVTKRGQDVALRCDPISGHVSLYWYRQALGQGPEFLTYFNYEAQQDKSGLPNDRFSAERPEGSISTLTIQRTEQRDSAMYRCASTRRTGDNEQFFGPGTRLTVL.

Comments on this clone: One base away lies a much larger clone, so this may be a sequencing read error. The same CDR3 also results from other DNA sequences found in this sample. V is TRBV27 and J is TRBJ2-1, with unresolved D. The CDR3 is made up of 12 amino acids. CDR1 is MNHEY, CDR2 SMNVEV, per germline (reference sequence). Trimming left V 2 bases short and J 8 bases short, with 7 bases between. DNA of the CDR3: TGTGCCAGCAGTTTAAATGGGGATGAGCAGTTCTTC. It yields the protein CASSLNGDEQFF.

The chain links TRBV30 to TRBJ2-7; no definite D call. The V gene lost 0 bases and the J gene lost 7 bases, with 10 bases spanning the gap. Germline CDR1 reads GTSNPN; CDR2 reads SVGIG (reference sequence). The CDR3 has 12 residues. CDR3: CAWSVGVGEQYF. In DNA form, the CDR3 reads TGTGCCTGGAGTGTTGGAGTGGGGGAGCAGTACTTC.

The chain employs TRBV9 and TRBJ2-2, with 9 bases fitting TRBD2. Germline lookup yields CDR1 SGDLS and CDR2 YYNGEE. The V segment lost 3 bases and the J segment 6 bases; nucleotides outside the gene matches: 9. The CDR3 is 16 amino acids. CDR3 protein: CASSASPGLAPGELFF. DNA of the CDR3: TGTGCCAGCAGCGCCTCCCCGGGACTAGCTCCCGGGGAGCTGTTTTTT.

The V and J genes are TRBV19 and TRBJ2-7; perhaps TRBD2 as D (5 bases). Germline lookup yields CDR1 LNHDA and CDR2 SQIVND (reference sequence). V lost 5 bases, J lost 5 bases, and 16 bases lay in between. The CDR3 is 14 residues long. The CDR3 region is CASSPPGEINEQYF. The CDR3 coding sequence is TGTGCCAGTAGTCCGCCCGGGGAGATCAACGAGCAGTACTTC.

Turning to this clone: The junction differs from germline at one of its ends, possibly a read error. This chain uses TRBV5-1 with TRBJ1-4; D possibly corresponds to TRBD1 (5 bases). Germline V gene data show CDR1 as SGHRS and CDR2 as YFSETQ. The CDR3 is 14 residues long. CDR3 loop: CASSLAGTNEKLFF. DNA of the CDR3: TGCGCCAGCAGTTTGGCAGGGACTAATGAAAAACTGTTTTTT.

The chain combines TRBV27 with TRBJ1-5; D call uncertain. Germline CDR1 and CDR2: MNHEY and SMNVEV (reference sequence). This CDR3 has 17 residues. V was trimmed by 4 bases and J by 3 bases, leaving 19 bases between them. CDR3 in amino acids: CASSSRRGRRPNQPQHF. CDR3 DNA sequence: TGTGCCAGCAGTTCAAGGCGAGGGAGACGACCCAATCAGCCCCAGCATTTT.

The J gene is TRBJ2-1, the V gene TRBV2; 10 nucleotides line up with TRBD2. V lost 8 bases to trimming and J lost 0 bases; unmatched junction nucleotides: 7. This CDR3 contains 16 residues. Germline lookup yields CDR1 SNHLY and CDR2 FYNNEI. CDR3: CASPGLADSSYNEQFF. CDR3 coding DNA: TGTGCCAGCCCCGGACTAGCGGACAGCTCCTACAATGAGCAGTTCTTC.

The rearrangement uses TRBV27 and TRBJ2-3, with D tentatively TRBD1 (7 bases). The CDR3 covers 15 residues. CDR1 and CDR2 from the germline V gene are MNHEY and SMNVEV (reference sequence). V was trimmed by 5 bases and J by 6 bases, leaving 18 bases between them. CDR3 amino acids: CASSTAGGGMDTQYF. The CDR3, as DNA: TGTGCCAGCAGTACGGCAGGGGGAGGAATGGATACGCAGTATTTT.

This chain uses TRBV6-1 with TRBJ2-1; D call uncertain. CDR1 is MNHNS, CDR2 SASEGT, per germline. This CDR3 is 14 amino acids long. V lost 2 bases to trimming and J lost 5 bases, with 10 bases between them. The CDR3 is CASSELVRDNEQFF. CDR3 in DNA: TGTGCCAGCAGTGAATTGGTCAGAGACAATGAGCAGTTCTTC.

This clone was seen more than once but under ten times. Here the CDR3 reads CSAPTRIAPYNEQFF. Here the CDR3 DNA reads TGCAGCGCCCCAACCCGAATAGCGCCTTACAATGAGCAGTTCTTC. This chain joins TRBV29-1 and TRBJ2-1, with D maybe TRBD2 (5 bases). V dropped 7 bases and J dropped 4 bases, with 20 bases sitting between them. Germline V gene lookup returns CDR1 SQVTM and CDR2 ANQGSEA. The CDR3 is 15 residues long.

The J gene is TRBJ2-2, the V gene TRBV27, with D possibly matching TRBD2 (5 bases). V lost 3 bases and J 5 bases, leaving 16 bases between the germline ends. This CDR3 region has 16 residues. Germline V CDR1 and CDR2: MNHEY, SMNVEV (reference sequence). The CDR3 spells CASSFSLSGGTGELFF. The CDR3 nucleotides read TGTGCCAGCAGTTTCTCACTAAGTGGAGGTACCGGGGAGCTGTTTTTT.